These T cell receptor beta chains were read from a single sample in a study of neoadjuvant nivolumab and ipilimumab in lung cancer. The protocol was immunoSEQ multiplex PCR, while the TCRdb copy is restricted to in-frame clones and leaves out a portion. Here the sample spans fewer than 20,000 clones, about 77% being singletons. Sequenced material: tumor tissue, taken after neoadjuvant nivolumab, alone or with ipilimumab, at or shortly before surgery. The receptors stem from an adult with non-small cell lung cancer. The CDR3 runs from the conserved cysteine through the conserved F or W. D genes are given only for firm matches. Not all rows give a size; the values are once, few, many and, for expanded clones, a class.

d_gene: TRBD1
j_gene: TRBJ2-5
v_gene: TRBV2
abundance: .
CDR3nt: TGTGCCGTAGTCCAGGGGGCACGAGAGACCCAGTACTTC
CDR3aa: CAVVQGARETQYF

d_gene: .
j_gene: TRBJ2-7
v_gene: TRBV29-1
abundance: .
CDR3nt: TGCAGCGTTCAGGTAGGGCAGGCTCGCGAGCAGTACTTC
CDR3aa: CSVQVGQAREQYF

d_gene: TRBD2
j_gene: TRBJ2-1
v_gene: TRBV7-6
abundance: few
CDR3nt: TGTGCCAGCAGCTTCCAATTAGCGGGTACCTACAATGAGCAGTTCTTC
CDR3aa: CASSFQLAGTYNEQFF

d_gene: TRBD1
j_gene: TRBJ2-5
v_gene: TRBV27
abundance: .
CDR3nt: TGTGCCAGCAGAAAACGGGACAGGGAAGAGACCCAGTACTTC
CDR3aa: CASRKRDREETQYF

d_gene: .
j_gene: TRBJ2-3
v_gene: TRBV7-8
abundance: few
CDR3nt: TGTGCCAGCAGCTCTGTGGGATATCGGCCTTCTAGCACAGATACGCAGTATTTT
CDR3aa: CASSSVGYRPSSTDTQYF

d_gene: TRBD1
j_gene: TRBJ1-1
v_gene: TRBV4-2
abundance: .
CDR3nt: TGTGCCAGCCGAGAACGGGACAGATCGAACACTGAAGCTTTCTTT
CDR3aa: CASRERDRSNTEAFF

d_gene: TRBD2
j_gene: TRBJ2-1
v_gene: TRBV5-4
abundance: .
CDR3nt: TGTGCCAGCAGCTCCCTTAGCGGGAGGGGTTACAATGAGCAGTTCTTC
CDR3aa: CASSSLSGRGYNEQFF

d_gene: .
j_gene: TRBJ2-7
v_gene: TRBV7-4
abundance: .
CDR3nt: TGTGCCAGCAGCTTAGAGAGCTGGGGGGCCTACGAGCAGTACTTC
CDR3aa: CASSLESWGAYEQYF

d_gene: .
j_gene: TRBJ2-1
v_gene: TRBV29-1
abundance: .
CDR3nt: TGCAGCGTTGACGGCAGGGTTGCCTACAATGAGCAGTTCTTC
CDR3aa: CSVDGRVAYNEQFF

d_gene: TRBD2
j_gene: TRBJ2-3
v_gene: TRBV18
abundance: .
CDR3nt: TGTGCCAGCTCGGCTAGCGGGAGGGCCATTAAAACAGATACGCAGTATTTT
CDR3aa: CASSASGRAIKTDTQYF

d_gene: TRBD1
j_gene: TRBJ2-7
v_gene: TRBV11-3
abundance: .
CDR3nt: TGTGCCAGCAGCTTCGGACAGGGTGAGCAGTACTTC
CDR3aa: CASSFGQGEQYF

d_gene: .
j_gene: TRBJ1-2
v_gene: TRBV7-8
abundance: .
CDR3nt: TGTGCCAGCAGCTTAAGTGAGCAGAACTATGGCTACACCTTC
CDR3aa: CASSLSEQNYGYTF

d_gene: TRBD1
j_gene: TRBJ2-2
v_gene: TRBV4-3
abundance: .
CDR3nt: TGCGCCAGCAGTTCCCTTGACAGGGTAGGACTCGGGAACACCGGGGAGCTGTTTTTT
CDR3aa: CASSSLDRVGLGNTGELFF

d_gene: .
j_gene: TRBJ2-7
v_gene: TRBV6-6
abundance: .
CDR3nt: TGTGCCAGCAGTTACTCCTCGAGCCTAGCCTACGAGCAGTACTTC
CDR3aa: CASSYSSSLAYEQYF

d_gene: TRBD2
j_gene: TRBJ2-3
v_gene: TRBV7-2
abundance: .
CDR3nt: TGTGCCAGCAGCTTCGGGATAGCGGGGAGCACAGATACGCAGTATTTT
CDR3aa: CASSFGIAGSTDTQYF

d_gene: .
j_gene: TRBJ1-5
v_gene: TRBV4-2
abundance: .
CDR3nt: TGTGCCAGCAGCCAAGATGTGGATCAGCCCCAGCATTTT
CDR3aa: CASSQDVDQPQHF

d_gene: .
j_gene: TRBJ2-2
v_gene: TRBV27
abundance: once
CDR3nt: TGTGCCAGTCGGTTAAGGGCCGGAGAAACCGGGGAGCTGTTTTTT
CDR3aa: CASRLRAGETGELFF

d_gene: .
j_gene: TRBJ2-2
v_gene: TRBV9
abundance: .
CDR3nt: TGTGCCAGCAGGAGGGGGTTTGGCGGGGAGCTGTTTTTT
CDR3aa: CASRRGFGGELFF

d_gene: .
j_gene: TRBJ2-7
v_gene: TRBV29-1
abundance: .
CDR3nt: TGCAGCGCCAGGGGGGGACCAGGCAGGGTTGGTCGGTACGAGCAGTACTTC
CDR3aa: CSARGGPGRVGRYEQYF

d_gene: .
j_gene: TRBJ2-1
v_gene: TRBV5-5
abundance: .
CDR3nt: TGTGCCAGCAGCCTCACCGTGGGGGGCTCCTACAATGAGCAGTTCTTC
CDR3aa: CASSLTVGGSYNEQFF

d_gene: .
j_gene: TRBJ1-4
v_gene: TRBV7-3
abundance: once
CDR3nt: TGTGCCAGCAGCTTAAAAGGAGGGGTTAATGAAAAACTGTTTTTT
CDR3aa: CASSLKGGVNEKLFF

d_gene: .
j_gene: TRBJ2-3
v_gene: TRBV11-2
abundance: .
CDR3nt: TGTGCCAGCACAGACGGGGGAACTAGCACAGATACGCAGTATTTT
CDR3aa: CASTDGGTSTDTQYF

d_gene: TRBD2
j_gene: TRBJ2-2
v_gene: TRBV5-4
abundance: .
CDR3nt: TGTGCCAGCAGCTATAGGACTAGCGGGTCCAACACCGGGGAGCTGTTTTTT
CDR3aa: CASSYRTSGSNTGELFF

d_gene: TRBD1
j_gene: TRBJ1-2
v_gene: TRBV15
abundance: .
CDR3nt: TGTGCCACCAGCAGAGACCTCTCCCCGGGACAGGGGCATGGCTACACCTTC
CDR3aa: CATSRDLSPGQGHGYTF

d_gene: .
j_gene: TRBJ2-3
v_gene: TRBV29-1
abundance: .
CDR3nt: TGCAGCGTTGAGGGGCAGGGGATCTTTGGCACAGATACGCAGTATTTT
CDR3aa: CSVEGQGIFGTDTQYF

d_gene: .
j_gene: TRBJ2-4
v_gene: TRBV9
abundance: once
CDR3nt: TGTGCCAGCAGCCGGGGGTTGACCAAAAACATTCAGTACTTC
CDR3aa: CASSRGLTKNIQYF

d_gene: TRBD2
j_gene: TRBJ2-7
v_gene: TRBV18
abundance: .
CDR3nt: TGTGCCAGCTCACCTACCGGGGGGAGCTCCTACGAGCAGTACTTC
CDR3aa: CASSPTGGSSYEQYF

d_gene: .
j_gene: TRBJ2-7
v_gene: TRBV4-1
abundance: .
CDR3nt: TGCGCCAGCAGCGGACGGGGACGGGCTAGCTCCTACGAGCAGTACTTC
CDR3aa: CASSGRGRASSYEQYF

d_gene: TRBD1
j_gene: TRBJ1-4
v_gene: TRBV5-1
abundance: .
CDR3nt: TGCGCCAGCAGCTTGGATCCCAGGGGGCGCGATGAAAAACTGTTTTTT
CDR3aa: CASSLDPRGRDEKLFF

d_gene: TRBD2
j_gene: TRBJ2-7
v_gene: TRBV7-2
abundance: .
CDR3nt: TGTGCCAGCAGCTCCTCCCCGGCTAGCGGACTATCCTACGAGCAGTACTTC
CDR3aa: CASSSSPASGLSYEQYF

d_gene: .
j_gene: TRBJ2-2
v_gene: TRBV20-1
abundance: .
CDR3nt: TGCAGTGCTCTCTCCGGGGAGCTGTTTTTT
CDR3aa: CSALSGELFF

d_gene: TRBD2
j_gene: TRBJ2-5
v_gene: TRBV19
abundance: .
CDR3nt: TGTGCCAGTAGTAGCGGGAGGGCCATAAGGGGGCAAGAGACCCAGTACTTC
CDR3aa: CASSSGRAIRGQETQYF

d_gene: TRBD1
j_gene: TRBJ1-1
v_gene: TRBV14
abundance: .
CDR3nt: TGTGCCAGCAGCCAAGAGCAGGGGGGACGCCGTCTGAGGGCTGAAGCTTTCTTT
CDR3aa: CASSQEQGGRRLRAEAFF

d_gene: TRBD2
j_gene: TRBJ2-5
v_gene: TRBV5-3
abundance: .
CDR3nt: TGTGCCAGAAGCTTCCCTAGCGGGAACCGAGAGACCCAGTACTTC
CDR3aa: CARSFPSGNRETQYF

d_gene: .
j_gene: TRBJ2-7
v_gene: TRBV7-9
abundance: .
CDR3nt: TGTGCCAGCAGCTTACCTGGCAGATACTACGAGCAGTACTTC
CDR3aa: CASSLPGRYYEQYF

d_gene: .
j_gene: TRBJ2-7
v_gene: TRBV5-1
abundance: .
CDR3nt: TGCGCCAGCAGCAGGGAGTTGGGCGAGCAGTACTTC
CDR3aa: CASSRELGEQYF

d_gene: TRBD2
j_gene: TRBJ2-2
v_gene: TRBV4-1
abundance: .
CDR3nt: TGCGCCAGCAGCCAAGCACCGGGACTAGCGGGAGCGGACACCGGGGAGCTGTTTTTT
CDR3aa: CASSQAPGLAGADTGELFF

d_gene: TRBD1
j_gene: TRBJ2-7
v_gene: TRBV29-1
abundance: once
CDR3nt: TGCAGCGTTGTCGGGACAGGGACGTGGGGGGAGCAGTACTTC
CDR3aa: CSVVGTGTWGEQYF

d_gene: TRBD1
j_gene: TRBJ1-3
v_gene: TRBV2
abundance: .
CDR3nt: TGTGCCAGCAGTGGACAGGGAGCTGGAAACACCATATATTTT
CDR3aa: CASSGQGAGNTIYF

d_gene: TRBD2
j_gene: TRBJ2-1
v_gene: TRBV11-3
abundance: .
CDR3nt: TGTGCCAGCAGCCCTCAGACTAGCCCCAATGAGCAGTTCTTC
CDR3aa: CASSPQTSPNEQFF

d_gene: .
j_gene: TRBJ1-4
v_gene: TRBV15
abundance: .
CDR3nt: TGTGCCACCAGCAGAGATAGGCGCCCAGAAGATGAAAAACTGTTTTTT
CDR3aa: CATSRDRRPEDEKLFF

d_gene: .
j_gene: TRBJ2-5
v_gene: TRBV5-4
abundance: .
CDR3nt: TGTGCCAGCAGCTTGGTGGGGGGCCAAGAGACCCAGTACTTC
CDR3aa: CASSLVGGQETQYF

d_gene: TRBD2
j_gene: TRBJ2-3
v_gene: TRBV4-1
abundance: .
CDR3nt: TGCGCCAGCAGCCAAGAGAAACTAGCGGGAGGCGCAGATACGCAGTATTTT
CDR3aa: CASSQEKLAGGADTQYF

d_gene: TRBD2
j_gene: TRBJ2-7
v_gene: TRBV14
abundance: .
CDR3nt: TGTGCCAGCAGCAGGTCGGGACTAGGGACCTACGAGCAGTACTTC
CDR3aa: CASSRSGLGTYEQYF

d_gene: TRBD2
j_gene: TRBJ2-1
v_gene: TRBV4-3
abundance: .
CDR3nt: TGCGCCAGCAGCCAAGGTCCAGCGGGAGTAGCCTACAATGAGCAGTTCTTC
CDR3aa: CASSQGPAGVAYNEQFF

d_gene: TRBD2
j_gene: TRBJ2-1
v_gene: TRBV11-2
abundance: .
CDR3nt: TGTGCCAGCATATCTCAGGTAGCGGGAGGGAGAGTTAATGAGCAGTTCTTC
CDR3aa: CASISQVAGGRVNEQFF

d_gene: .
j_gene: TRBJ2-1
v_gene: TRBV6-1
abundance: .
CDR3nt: TGTGCCTCTTGGGGGGCAAACAGGGGACCCCAGTTCTTC
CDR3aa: CASWGANRGPQFF

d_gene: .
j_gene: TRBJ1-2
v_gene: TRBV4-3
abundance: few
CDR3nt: TGCGCCAGCAGCCCATATCCCCCTGGGCAGGGAAACTATGGCTACACCTTC
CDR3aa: CASSPYPPGQGNYGYTF